This is a list of T cell receptor beta chains from one sample in a study of T-cell reconstitution after alpha-beta-depleted transplantation in children. TCRdb passed the PCR reads through MiXCR, listing each CDR3 protein once. The sample has 540,000 or so distinct CDR3 sequences; more than 20% are singletons. Source: PBMCs, mostly from graft donor cells, taken 360 days after TCRalphabeta/CD19-depleted stem cell transplant. The receptor set was obtained from a boy less than two years old who had a stem cell transplant for acute myeloid leukemia, so the T cells may come from the graft donor. Both conserved end residues are part of each CDR3. A D gene is named only where the DNA matches it firmly. Only part of the rows carry a size: once, few, many, or a class if the clone is expanded.

clone size,V gene,D gene,J gene,CDR3 protein,CDR3 DNA
few,TRBV20-1,TRBD2,TRBJ2-7,CSARPRERGSSYEQYF,TGCAGTGCTAGGCCGCGTGAGCGGGGGAGCTCCTACGAGCAGTACTTC
many,TRBV28,TRBD1,TRBJ1-2,CASRRTDRVHGYTF,TGTGCCAGCAGACGGACGGACAGGGTACATGGCTACACCTTC
NA,TRBV6-2/TRBV6-3,TRBD2,TRBJ2-3,CAAGGADSRDTQYF,TGTGCCGCGGGGGGGGCGGACAGCCGTGATACGCAGTATTTT
few,TRBV28,NA,TRBJ2-1,CASSLSGRDEQFF,TGTGCCAGCAGTTTATCAGGGCGCGATGAGCAGTTCTTC
NA,TRBV12-3/TRBV12-4,NA,TRBJ2-7,CASSLMAWEQYF,TGTGCCAGCAGTTTGATGGCGTGGGAGCAGTACTTC
many,TRBV10-3,NA,TRBJ2-7,CAIGEVPSYEQYF,TGTGCCATCGGGGAGGTCCCCTCCTACGAGCAGTACTTC
NA,TRBV12-3/TRBV12-4,NA,TRBJ1-3,CASTFFPGARNTIYF,TGTGCCAGCACCTTCTTCCCAGGGGCGAGGAACACCATATATTTT
many,TRBV6-5,TRBD1,TRBJ1-1,CASSYTGTGTAFF,TGTGCCAGCAGTTACACCGGGACAGGGACTGCTTTCTTT
few,TRBV5-1,NA,TRBJ2-2,CASSLEQGRAGELFF,TGCGCCAGCAGCTTGGAGCAGGGTAGGGCCGGGGAGCTGTTTTTT
NA,TRBV20-1,NA,TRBJ1-1,CSARIILGRDTEAFF,TGCAGTGCTAGGATAATCCTAGGACGTGACACTGAAGCTTTCTTT
NA,TRBV6-5,NA,TRBJ1-6,CASSYDLNSPLHF,TGTGCCAGCAGTTATGACCTGAATTCACCCCTCCACTTT
NA,TRBV20-1,NA,TRBJ2-1,CSARTLAYNEQFF,TGCAGTGCTAGGACCCTAGCCTACAATGAGCAGTTCTTC
few,TRBV24-1,TRBD1,TRBJ2-1,CATAATTGQGEEQFF,TGTGCCACCGCAGCGACGACGGGACAGGGAGAGGAGCAGTTCTTC
many,TRBV5-1,TRBD2,TRBJ2-7,CASSVSTGTRAEQYF,TGCGCCAGCAGCGTATCAACCGGGACTAGAGCGGAGCAGTACTTC
NA,TRBV20-1,TRBD2,TRBJ2-1,CSASPPGGSSYNEQFF,TGCAGTGCTAGCCCTCCGGGGGGGTCCTCCTACAATGAGCAGTTCTTC
few,TRBV7-2,TRBD1,TRBJ2-2,CASSYDRGFITGELFF,TGTGCCAGCAGCTACGACAGGGGATTTATCACCGGGGAGCTGTTTTTT